The present TCR beta chain was sequenced within a study of regulatory T cells in long-lasting Graves disease. For the study at large: Newly diagnosed Graves' patients had taken antithyroid drugs under 3 months. The study, taken as a whole, reports: TRBV28, TRBJ1-2 and TRBJ2-5 emerged as the favored segments in persistent disease.

The CDR3 extends over 17 amino acids. Trimming took off 4 bases at V and 9 bases at J, with 27 bases between the two ends. The germline CDR1 and CDR2 sequences are SGHRS and YFSETQ. Time point specified: newly diagnosed GD, antithyroid drugs for less than 3 months. The TCR library was made from RNA extracted from PBMCs. CDR3 regions were amplified by Arm-PCR using iRepertoire HTBI primers to build TCR beta libraries. TCRdb re-called the multiplex PCR reads through MiXCR, storing one row per CDR3 protein. The sample includes approximately 470,000 distinct CDR3 sequences, 15% to 20% of them seen just once. This clonotype has a count of ten or more. The antigen remains undetermined. These same records also appear under a second study, on T cells in Graves' hyperthyroidism and ophthalmopathy.

This receptor was obtained from a middle-aged man with Graves disease. The V call is TRBV5-1, the J call TRBJ2-3; D is undetermined. The starting material was peripheral blood mononuclear cells (PBMCs), obtained at new diagnosis, from a patient treated with antithyroid drugs. This chain's CDR3 is CASSDPETDLAPRTQYF. The CDR3 DNA is TGCGCCAGCAGCGACCCTGAGACGGACCTCGCTCCCAGGACGCAGTATTTT.